This T cell receptor beta chain is from a study of response to subunit inactivated influenza vaccine. Trimming pared 7 bases from V and 11 bases from J, leaving 12 bases between. The CDR3 is made up of 12 amino acids. TCRdb called the RT-PCR reads again in MiXCR, with one record for every CDR3 protein. This table has around 570,000 distinct CDR3 sequences, around 11% appearing once. This sample was shared with a second study, whose subject was T cells expressing NK-cell markers. From that study: With UMIs, 5'RACE template switching was used to make TCR beta cDNA. All TCR beta repertoires analysed originated from sorted CD3+CD56+NKG2C+, CD3+CD56+NKG2C- and CD3+CD56-NKG2C+ T cells. Seven sequenced donors out of eight were HCMV-seropositive, one seronegative.

The sample in question was PBMCs from blood, obtained on the day of vaccination. This clonotype was obtained from a man between 45 and 60 years old who received an inactivated influenza vaccine. The chain has TRBV12-3 or TRBV12-4 and TRBJ1-6, with D unresolved. The CDR3 sequence: CASNLRGTPLHF. CDR3 bases: TGTGCCAGCAATCTGCGCGGGACACCCCTCCACTTT.